This paragraph covers one TCR beta chain sequence. The antigen is undetermined. The sample originates from a study of post-analysis software for immune sequencing data. Study-wide results and limits: Controls had lower frequencies than patients of about 5 TRBV segments, which included TRBV5-6, TRBV5-1 and TRBV20-1.

Included in the TCR beta cDNA libraries were unique molecular identifiers. TCRdb passed the PCR reads through MiXCR, listing each CDR3 protein once. In the table there are hundreds of thousands of distinct CDR3 sequences, less than 40% of which are singletons. This CDR3 comprises 14 residues. The junction had 6 bases not matched to a gene; V was cut back by 5 bases and J by 4 bases. The specimen was blood. The source is a girl aged 2 to 9 with multiple sclerosis. The V and J genes are TRBV12-3 or TRBV12-4 and TRBJ2-5, with 8 bases matching TRBD1. The CDR3 sequence: CASSLTGGPETQYF. DNA for the CDR3: TGTGCCAGCAGTCTCACAGGGGGGCCAGAGACCCAGTACTTC.